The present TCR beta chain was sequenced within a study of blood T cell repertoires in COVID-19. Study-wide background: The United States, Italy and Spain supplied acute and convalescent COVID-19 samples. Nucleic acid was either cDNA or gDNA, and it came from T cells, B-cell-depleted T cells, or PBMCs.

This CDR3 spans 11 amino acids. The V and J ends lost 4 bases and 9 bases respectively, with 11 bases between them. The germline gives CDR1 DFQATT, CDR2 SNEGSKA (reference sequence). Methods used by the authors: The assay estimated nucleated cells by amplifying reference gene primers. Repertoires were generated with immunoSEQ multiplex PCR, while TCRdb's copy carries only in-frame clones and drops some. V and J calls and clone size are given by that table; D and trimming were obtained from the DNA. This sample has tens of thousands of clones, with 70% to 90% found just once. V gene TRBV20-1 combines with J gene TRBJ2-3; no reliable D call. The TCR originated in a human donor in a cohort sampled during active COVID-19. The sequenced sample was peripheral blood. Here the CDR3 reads CSANLQSTQYF. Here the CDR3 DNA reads TGCAGTGCTAACCTACAGAGCACGCAGTATTTT.